Listed here are 28 T cell receptor beta chains from one sample, sequenced in a study of blood T cell repertoires in COVID-19. Assay used: immunoSEQ multiplex PCR; TCRdb lists only in-frame clones, some missing. The profile shows approximately 240,000 clones, about 88% of them singletons. Sequences were obtained from peripheral blood. All receptors derive from a woman between 40 and 50 years old who had recovered from COVID-19.

This rearrangement joins TRBV7-2 to TRBJ2-3; 13 bases fit TRBD2. The length of the CDR3 is 16 residues. J lost 5 bases, V lost 5 bases, and 7 bases had no gene match. In germline, CDR1 is SGHTA, CDR2 FQGNSA. CDR3 residues: CASSRTSGSRVDTQYF. The CDR3, as DNA: TGTGCCAGCAGCCGGACTAGCGGGAGTCGGGTAGATACGCAGTATTTT.

The chain combines TRBV6-1 with TRBJ1-1; D unclear. V was shortened by 0 bases and J by 0 bases, with 14 bases between the two germline ends. Germline CDR1 MNHNS, CDR2 SASEGT. The CDR3 spans 17 residues. This CDR3 is CASSEAWADDMNTEAFF. The CDR3 nucleotides are TGTGCCAGCAGTGAAGCGTGGGCAGATGACATGAACACTGAAGCTTTCTTT.

This clone has only one observation. The chain employs TRBV3-1 (or the pseudogene TRBV3-2) and TRBJ2-5, with 8 bases that match TRBD2. The germline V gene has CDR1 LGHDT and CDR2 YNNKEL (reference sequence). This CDR3 is 17 amino acids long. The V segment lost 4 bases and the J segment 5 bases; nucleotides outside the gene matches: 15. CDR3 sequence reads: CASSPRRTGRAAETQYF. In DNA, the CDR3 is TGTGCCAGCAGCCCCCGAAGAACCGGGAGGGCCGCGGAGACCCAGTACTTC.

The chain joins TRBV11-2 to TRBJ1-2; no clear D. Germline V gives CDR1 SGHAT, CDR2 FQNNGV. CDR3 length: 12 residues. Deletions cut 5 bases from V and 4 bases from J, with 8 bases between. Here the CDR3 DNA reads TGTGCCAGCAGCGCGAGTTTCTATGGCTACACCTTC. As protein: CASSASFYGYTF. Drawing the rest from reference TRBV11-2 and TRBJ1-2, the complete variable domain is EAGVAQSPRYKIIEKRQSVAFWCNPISGHATLYWYQQILGQGPKLLIQFQNNGVVDDSQLPKDRFSAERLKGVDSTLKIQPAKLEDSAVYLCASSASFYGYTFGSGTRLTVV.

The chain has TRBV7-2 and TRBJ2-7, with 12 bases aligning to TRBD2. The trim removed 4 bases at V and 4 bases at J, leaving 8 bases unmatched. The CDR3 covers 16 residues. The germline V gene has CDR1 SGHTA and CDR2 FQGNSA. CDR3 coding DNA: TGTGCCAGCAGCTATTCTAGCGGGGGGGCCGATTACGAGCAGTACTTC. The encoded protein is CASSYSSGGADYEQYF.

The V call is TRBV19, the J call TRBJ1-6, with 9 bases aligning to TRBD1. After removal of 5 bases from V and 11 bases from J, the junction contained 7 bases not matched to a gene. The CDR3 is 14 amino acids. Germline V gene lookup returns CDR1 LNHDA and CDR2 SQIVND (reference sequence). CDR3 DNA sequence: TGTGCCAGTAGTCCCACAGGGGGCGGCACACCCCTCCACTTT. Its protein is CASSPTGGGTPLHF.

This clone was observed a single time. The chain employs TRBV10-3 and TRBJ2-7; 7 nucleotides match TRBD2. The CDR3 has 14 residues. After removal of 2 bases from V and 4 bases from J, the junction contained 5 bases not matched to a gene. CDR1 is ENHRY, CDR2 SYGVKD, per germline. CDR3 coding DNA: TGTGCCATCAGTGAGGGCGGGAGAAGATACGAGCAGTACTTC. As protein: CAISEGGRRYEQYF.

The rearrangement joins TRBV12-3 or TRBV12-4 to TRBJ2-2; 7 bases line up with TRBD2. V lost 7 bases to trimming and J lost 4 bases; unmatched junction nucleotides: 3. CDR3 length: 13 residues. CDR3 sequence: CASTQRGTGELFF. CDR3 DNA: TGTGCCAGCACCCAGCGGGGCACCGGGGAGCTGTTTTTT.

CDR3 region: CASSLDRDAEAFF. In nucleotides, the CDR3 is TGTGCCAGCAGCCTGGACAGGGATGCTGAAGCTTTCTTT. The rearrangement uses TRBV5-4 and TRBJ1-1; 8 positions match TRBD1. V trimming: 4 bases; J trimming: 6 bases; junction bases outside the gene matches: 5. Germline lookup yields CDR1 SGHNT and CDR2 YYREEE (reference sequence). The CDR3 runs to 13 residues.

This chain connects TRBV20-1 to TRBJ2-3, with TRBD1 as a possible D gene (7 bases). The CDR3 length is 11 residues. Deletions cut 4 bases from V and 6 bases from J, with 8 bases between. Germline V CDR1 and CDR2: DFQATT, SNEGSKA (reference sequence). The CDR3 DNA reads as TGCAGTGCTACAGGGGGGGATACGCAGTATTTT. It codes for CSATGGDTQYF.

The rearrangement links TRBV19 to TRBJ2-1; D not certain. With 1 base removed from V and 5 bases from J, the gap between germline ends came to 21 bases. CDR1 is LNHDA and CDR2 is SQIVND in the germline V gene (reference sequence). The CDR3 is made up of 18 amino acids. This CDR3 reads CASSIVYRLAKTNNEQFF. The CDR3 bases are TGTGCCAGTAGTATAGTATATAGGTTGGCTAAGACAAACAATGAGCAGTTCTTC.

A single count supports this clone. The V and J genes are TRBV5-4 and TRBJ1-3, with 7 bases lining up with TRBD1. Trimming at V came to 4 bases and at J to 3 bases, leaving 10 bases not matched to a gene. CDR1 and CDR2 from the germline V gene are SGHNT and YYREEE (reference sequence). The CDR3 is 16 amino acids. In DNA form, the CDR3 reads TGTGCCAGCAGCGCGGGAGGGGGCGCCAGTGGAAACACCATATATTTT. Translated: CASSAGGGASGNTIYF.

This clone was picked up one time. The gene calls are TRBV7-9 and TRBJ2-1; TRBD2 matches at 8 bases. The CDR3 is 15 amino acids. V shed 6 bases, J shed 4 bases, and the junction held 8 bases outside the gene matches. Germline V gene sequence: CDR1 SEHNR, CDR2 FQNEAQ (reference sequence). The DNA of the CDR3 is TGTGCCAGCAGTCCCCCGGGACTAGTGTACAATGAGCAGTTCTTC. Its translation: CASSPPGLVYNEQFF.

This sequence joins TRBV7-2 and TRBJ2-5, with no clear D. Trimming stripped 6 bases from V and 2 bases from J, with 13 bases between. Germline loops: CDR1 SGHTA, CDR2 FQGNSA. The CDR3 spans 14 residues. The CDR3 DNA is TGTGCCAGCAGTGTGATGGGCATGCAAGAGACCCAGTACTTC. The encoded protein is CASSVMGMQETQYF.

The chain combines TRBV18 with TRBJ1-6; D may be TRBD1 (6 bases). Germline V gives CDR1 KGHSH, CDR2 LQKENI. The CDR3 length is 15 residues. Trimming took 3 bases from V and 8 from J, leaving 14 bases between them. The CDR3 loop is CASSPYAGVDSPLHF. CDR3 coding DNA: TGTGCCAGCTCACCCTATGCAGGGGTGGATTCACCCCTCCACTTT.

This clone was seen a handful of times. The J gene is TRBJ2-3, the V gene TRBV29-1; possibly TRBD1 for D (6 bases). This CDR3 is 12 amino acids long. Trimming left V 2 bases short and J 4 bases short, with 7 bases between. Looked up from germline, CDR1 is SQVTM and CDR2 is ANQGSEA. CDR3 region: CSVETGPDTQYF. Written as DNA, the CDR3 is TGCAGCGTTGAAACAGGGCCAGATACGCAGTATTTT.

This sequence joins TRBV3-1 (or the pseudogene TRBV3-2) and TRBJ1-2, with 7 bases matching TRBD1. The germline V gene has CDR1 LGHDT and CDR2 YNNKEL (reference sequence). Trimming took 3 bases from V and 2 from J; bases not matched to a gene: 3. The CDR3 totals 14 residues. In nucleotides, the CDR3 is TGTGCCAGCAGCCACAGGGGGGCCAACTATGGCTACACCTTC. Residues: CASSHRGANYGYTF.

The chain joins TRBV4-3 to TRBJ2-2, with D tentatively TRBD2 (6 bases). Trimming removed 1 base at V and 4 bases at J, with 19 bases between. The length of the CDR3 is 18 residues. Per the germline V gene, CDR1 is LGHNA and CDR2 is YSLEER. The CDR3 coding sequence is TGCGCCAGCAGCCAAGTGTCTAGCGATGGTGGAAGCACCGGGGAGCTGTTTTTT. Translated, it gives CASSQVSSDGGSTGELFF.

This clone was counted once. This sequence joins TRBV12-5 and TRBJ2-7; 7 nucleotides align to TRBD2. CDR3 length: 17 amino acids. V lost 6 bases and J lost 3; bases outside the gene matches: 17. Per the germline V gene, CDR1 is LGHNT and CDR2 is FRNRAP. CDR3 sequence (DNA): TGTGCTAGTGGCACCTCGCGGGAGACACAAATCCGCTACGAGCAGTACTTC. It specifies CASGTSRETQIRYEQYF. Combining the CDR3 with reference TRBV12-5 and TRBJ2-7 gives the whole variable domain DARVTQTPRHKVTEMGQEVTMRCQPILGHNTVFWYRQTMMQGLELLAYFRNRAPLDDSGMPKDRFSAEMPDATLATLKIQPSEPRDSAVYFCASGTSRETQIRYEQYFGPGTRLTVT.

The chain couples TRBV5-1 to TRBJ2-7; no clear D. The germline CDR1 and CDR2 sequences are SGHRS and YFSETQ. The CDR3 has 12 residues. The germline V and J ends were trimmed by 6 bases and 2 bases, with 9 bases remaining between them. DNA for the CDR3: TGCGCCAGCATTGGTGGGCCCTACGAGCAGTACTTC. The encoded protein is CASIGGPYEQYF.

This clone has only one observation. The rearrangement uses TRBV7-8 and TRBJ2-7, with a weak D call TRBD2 (5 bases). The CDR3 has 14 amino acids. In germline, CDR1 is SGHVS, CDR2 FQNEAQ. Trimming removed 1 base at V and 4 bases at J, with 11 bases between. The DNA of the CDR3 is TGTGCCAGCAGCTTAGTAATTAGCGATTACGAGCAGTACTTC. Translated, it gives CASSLVISDYEQYF. The whole variable domain, filled in from reference TRBV7-8 and TRBJ2-7, reads GAGVSQSPRYKVAKRGQDVALRCDPISGHVSLFWYQQALGQGPEFLTYFQNEAQLDKSGLPSDRFFAERPEGSVSTLKIQRTQQEDSAVYLCASSLVISDYEQYFGPGTRLTVT.

The chain is built from TRBV9 and TRBJ2-1, with TRBD2 matching 8 bases. The V and J ends lost 0 bases and 3 bases, in that order; junction bases with no gene match: 5. The CDR3 is 16 amino acids. The germline CDR1 and CDR2 sequences are SGDLS and YYNGEE. CDR3 sequence (DNA): TGTGCCAGCAGCGTAGAAGGGACTAGGGGCTACAATGAGCAGTTCTTC. It is translated as CASSVEGTRGYNEQFF.

The rearrangement uses TRBV5-4 and TRBJ2-2; 7 nucleotides match TRBD1. The CDR3 has 15 amino acids. The J segment lost 0 bases and the V segment lost 4 bases, leaving 3 bases of the junction unmatched. Germline loops: CDR1 SGHNT, CDR2 YYREEE (reference sequence). CDR3 residues: CASSVDRANTGELFF. CDR3 nucleotides: TGTGCCAGCAGCGTAGACAGGGCGAACACCGGGGAGCTGTTTTTT.

The chain has TRBV10-3 and TRBJ2-1; 7 bases agree with TRBD2. This CDR3 region has 15 residues. J was trimmed by 8 bases and V by 2 bases; bases with no gene match: 9. Germline V gene lookup returns CDR1 ENHRY and CDR2 SYGVKD. CDR3 bases: TGTGCCATCAGTGAGCAGTCGGCGGGAGACTATGAGCAGTTCTTC. It codes for CAISEQSAGDYEQFF.

The CDR3 protein is CASSLHSGNTIYF. The CDR3 DNA sequence: TGTGCCAGCAGTTTACACTCTGGAAACACCATATATTTT. This sequence joins TRBV28 and TRBJ1-3; no reliable D call. Germline V gives CDR1 MDHEN, CDR2 SYDVKM. The CDR3 has 13 amino acids. The V end was cut by 2 bases, the J end by 0 bases, with 2 bases between.

The chain couples TRBV11-3 to TRBJ2-3; 10 bases are shared with TRBD2. The germline CDR1 and CDR2 sequences are SGHNT and YENEEA. The CDR3 contains 14 residues. V shed 5 bases and J 4 bases; nucleotides not matched to a gene: 3. CDR3 DNA sequence: TGTGCCAGCAGCCCCGGACTAGCGGCAGATACGCAGTATTTT. Its protein product is CASSPGLAADTQYF.

V usage is TRBV6-2 or TRBV6-3 and J usage is TRBJ2-4, with 7 bases aligning to TRBD1. V lost 6 bases, J lost 5 bases, and 13 bases stayed unmatched. Germline lookup yields CDR1 MNHEY and CDR2 SVGEGT. The CDR3 contains 16 residues. The CDR3 sequence: CASSQNLQGVENIQYF. CDR3 nucleotides: TGTGCCAGCAGCCAGAACCTGCAGGGGGTGGAAAACATTCAGTACTTC.

V is TRBV28 and J is TRBJ1-6; tentative D call: TRBD1 (6 bases). The CDR3 loop spans 15 amino acids. Germline CDR1 MDHEN, CDR2 SYDVKM. V dropped 7 bases and J dropped 7 bases, with 17 bases sitting between them. The CDR3 protein is CASTQTPGANSPLHF. The CDR3 DNA reads as TGTGCCAGCACCCAAACCCCAGGGGCCAATTCACCCCTCCACTTT.